Here is one T cell receptor (beta chain) with its context. From more than 9.5 ml of fresh peripheral blood, PBMCs were isolated. TCR beta CDR3 region amplification was performed from RNA transcripts. The primer set for the first-round RT-PCR of the TCR CDR3 was HTBI. TCRdb ran MiXCR on the multiplex PCR reads and lists one entry per CDR3 protein. The table records roughly 400,000 distinct CDR3 sequences, 11% to 15% of them present only once. The sample originates from a study of T cells in Graves' hyperthyroidism and ophthalmopathy. Germline assignment: CDR1 SGHRS and CDR2 YFSETQ. V was clipped by 4 bases and J by 3 bases, with 10 bases between them. This CDR3 is built from 13 residues.

Sequenced material: blood. The rearrangement joins TRBV5-1 to TRBJ1-1, with D possibly TRBD1 on 5 matching bases. The receptor comes from a man between 50 and 59 years old with Graves' ophthalmopathy. CDR3 sequence: CASSRGDDTEAFF. The CDR3, as DNA: TGCGCCAGCAGCAGAGGGGATGACACTGAAGCTTTCTTT.